This T cell receptor beta chain was recorded in a study of shared T cell receptors in the human thymus (dated by TCRdb to the early 2020s). Looking at the study overall: The study investigated the way shared, self-reactive T-cell receptor alpha chains are produced in the human thymus.

The library was made by the immunoSEQ multiplex PCR assay. Drawn from immuneACCESS, this table holds only the in-frame rearrangements with V and J called that TCRdb kept. Clones are partly lost; checked studies trace under half to an unresolved V gene and leave the rest unexplained. Within this sample are hundreds of thousands of clones, with around 87% of them counted one time only. The leading ten clones occupy roughly 0.0089% of the sample. The CDR3 goes from the cysteine to the phenylalanine over 15 residues. Just the 45-base CDR3 DNA is kept, in frame starting at base 1. Compared with germline, V lacks 0 bases and J lacks 5 bases; bases without a gene match: 6. Taken from the germline V gene (reference sequence), the CDR1 and CDR2 loops are GTSNPN and SVGIG. A single count supports this clone. Its antigen specificity is not known. No much larger clone exists at a distance of one base, and base qualities are not known.

These data also formed part of another study, on human thymus T cells. As the second publication notes: Donors were immunologically healthy infants undergoing open corrective cardiac surgery for congenital heart defects in Finland. Thymus tissue was collected as surgical resects that were removed during corrective cardiac surgery. Both the thymic and the peripheral blood repertoires appeared to show biased V and J gene segment usage. The related research found that thymic TCR repertoires overlapped highly between unrelated individuals. The study characterized TCR alpha and beta repertoires from about 8 infant thymus samples and a few related peripheral blood samples. The cohort included several male and two female infants, with donor ages spanning 7 to 244 days. Thymocytes were released mechanically from tissue and stored at -70 °C as pellets of 10-30 million cells. A QIAsymphony instrument was used to extract genomic DNA from the frozen cell pellets. The immunoSEQ multiplex PCR assay was used to amplify the TCRB and TCRAD loci from a standardized quantity of quality-controlled genomic DNA. The V(D)J region was spanned by amplicons of a length sufficient to cover the CDR3 and to identify V and J genes. Amplicon sequencing was performed on an Illumina platform through the commercial immunoSEQ service. Primer bias and sequencing errors were corrected using previously described methods, and TCRAD and TCRB definitions followed the IMGT database. Analysis of the repertoires was done with immunoSEQ Analyzer 3.0 and VDJTools and included basic statistics, V/J segment usage, diversity estimates, rarefaction and pairwise overlap. To estimate diversity, the Chao1, ChaoE, Efron-Thisted, Shannon and inverse Simpson indices were applied, and diversity was also estimated on datasets down-sampled to the smallest sample. Repertoire overlap used strict matching of CDR3 nucleotide sequence, V gene and J gene, with Jaccard-based multidimensional scaling clustering. Thymus samples yielded on average about 810,000 unique TCRB clonotypes, compared with roughly 76,000 from blood samples.

Recombination joined TRBV30 with TRBJ2-1, with 8 bases in between that match TRBD2. Sequencing was done on a sample of thymocytes. This clonotype was sampled from a boy in the first two years of life with a congenital heart defect. Donor details come from another sample of the same person, matched by shared clones. The DNA sequence is as follows: TGTGCCTGGAGTGTCTCCAGCGGGAGAGACAATGAGCAGTTCTTC. This sequence encodes CAWSVSSGRDNEQFF. With the rest looked up from the reference TRBV30 and TRBJ2-1 genes rather than sequenced, the full variable domain is SQTIHQWPATLVQPVGSPLSLECTVEGTSNPNLYWYRQAAGRGLQLLFYSVGIGQISSEVPQNLSASRPQDRQFILSSKKLLLSDSGFYLCAWSVSSGRDNEQFFGPGTRLTVL.